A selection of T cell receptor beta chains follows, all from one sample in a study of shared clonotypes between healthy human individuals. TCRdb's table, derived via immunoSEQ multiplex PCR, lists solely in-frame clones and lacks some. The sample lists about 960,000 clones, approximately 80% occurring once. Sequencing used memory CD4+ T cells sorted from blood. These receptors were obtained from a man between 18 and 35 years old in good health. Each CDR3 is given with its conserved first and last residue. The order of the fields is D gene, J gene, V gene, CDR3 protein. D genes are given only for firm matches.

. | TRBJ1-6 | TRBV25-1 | CASKKGDNSPLHF
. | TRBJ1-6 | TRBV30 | CAWSDGTPGNSPLHF
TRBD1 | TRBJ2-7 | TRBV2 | CASSEEGQGAYEQYF
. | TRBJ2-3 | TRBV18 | CASSRMGTSTDTQYF
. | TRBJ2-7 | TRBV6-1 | CASSVVDSYEQYF
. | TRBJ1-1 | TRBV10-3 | CAISEGSNTEAFF
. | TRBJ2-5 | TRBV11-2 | CASSLDPTASQTQYF
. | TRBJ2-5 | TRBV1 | CTSSPANYIRDFQETQYF
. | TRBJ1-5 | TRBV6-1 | CASSEMTGHNQPQHF
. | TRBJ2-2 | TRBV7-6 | CASSLKDGTGELFF
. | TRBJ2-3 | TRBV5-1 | CATQSVGLRTDTQYF
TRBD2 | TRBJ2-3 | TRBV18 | CASSPQRGGTDTQYF
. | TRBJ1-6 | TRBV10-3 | CAIRQAGSPLHF
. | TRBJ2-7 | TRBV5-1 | CASREKIADNYEQYF
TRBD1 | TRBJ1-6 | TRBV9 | CASSGQGYNSPLHF
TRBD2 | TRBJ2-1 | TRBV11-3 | CASSPTASGRYEQFF
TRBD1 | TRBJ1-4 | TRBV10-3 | CASKDRGATNEKLFF